These 10 T cell receptor beta chains were all obtained from the same sample, sequenced in a study of pediatric ulcerative colitis. Profiling relied on immunoSEQ multiplex PCR, and the TCRdb table lists in-frame clones only, not all of them. Of about 60,000 clones in the sample, 80% to 90% were seen once. The sample consisted of blood. Receptor source: a boy between 5 and 17 years old who was a control in a study of pediatric ulcerative colitis.

This chain links TRBV19 with TRBJ1-4; possibly TRBD1 for D (6 bases). CDR3 length: 18 residues. V lost 3 bases to trimming and J lost 0 bases, with 17 bases between them. Per the germline V gene, CDR1 is LNHDA and CDR2 is SQIVND (reference sequence). The CDR3 coding sequence is TGTGCCAGTAGTATGGGGGCCCTCGGAGAAGCAACTAATGAAAAACTGTTTTTT. It encodes CASSMGALGEATNEKLFF. The full variable domain, with the rest looked up from reference TRBV19 and TRBJ1-4, is DGGITQSPKYLFRKEGQNVTLSCEQNLNHDAMYWYRQDPGQGLRLIYYSQIVNDFQKGDIAEGYSVSREKKESFPLTVTSAQKNPTAFYLCASSMGALGEATNEKLFFGSGTQLSVL.

This chain joins TRBV5-4 and TRBJ2-1; D gene uncertain. From germline, CDR1 is SGHNT and CDR2 YYREEE (reference sequence). The CDR3 covers 15 residues. V was pared by 4 bases and J by 5 bases, with 16 bases between. This CDR3 is CASSRQTGVDNEQFF. The CDR3 nucleotides read TGTGCCAGCAGCCGGCAGACCGGCGTTGACAATGAGCAGTTCTTC.

The V gene is TRBV7-9, the J gene TRBJ2-1, with TRBD1 as a possible D gene (5 bases). This CDR3 spans 14 amino acids. The V gene lost 5 bases and the J gene lost 7 bases, with 15 bases spanning the gap. In germline, CDR1 is SEHNR, CDR2 FQNEAQ (reference sequence). In DNA form, the CDR3 reads TGTGCCAGCAGCCCTCTGGACCAGGGAAATGAGCAGTTCTTC. Protein: CASSPLDQGNEQFF.

This sequence joins TRBV5-5 and TRBJ1-2; no reliable D call. Trimming removed 3 bases from V and 10 bases from J, with 13 bases in between. The germline CDR1 and CDR2 sequences are SGHKS and YYEKEE (reference sequence). The CDR3 is 12 residues long. The CDR3 nucleotides are TGTGCCAGCAGCTCCGACCTGGAAACCTACACCTTC. It specifies CASSSDLETYTF.

In nucleotides, the CDR3 is TGCGCCAGCAGCCCACAGGGCCCTGGTGAAAAACTGTTTTTT. Translating gives CASSPQGPGEKLFF. The rearrangement uses TRBV5-1 and TRBJ1-4, with D tentatively TRBD1 (6 bases). The germline V gene encodes CDR1 SGHRS and CDR2 YFSETQ. The V and J ends lost 4 bases and 7 bases respectively, with 14 bases between them. The length of the CDR3 is 14 residues.

J is TRBJ2-5 and V is TRBV27; 9 bases match TRBD2. CDR1 is MNHEY, CDR2 SMNVEV, per germline (reference sequence). This CDR3 has 15 residues. The trim removed 6 bases at V and 10 bases at J, leaving 15 bases unmatched. CDR3 region: CASRTLGREGPDQYF. CDR3 in DNA: TGTGCCAGCAGGACGCTTGGGCGGGAGGGCCCCGACCAGTACTTC.

This clone was detected once. The chain is built from TRBV5-1 and TRBJ2-3; the D is unclear. CDR1 SGHRS and CDR2 YFSETQ come from the germline V gene. Trimming cost V 3 bases and J 0 bases, with 5 bases left between them. CDR3 length: 13 residues. CDR3 region: CASSSYSTDTQYF. CDR3 nucleotides: TGCGCCAGCAGCTCGTACAGCACAGATACGCAGTATTTT.

The genes are TRBV7-3 and TRBJ2-3; no definite D call. The germline V and J ends were trimmed by 5 bases and 1 base, with 13 bases remaining between them. This CDR3 has 15 amino acids. The germline V gene has CDR1 SGHTA and CDR2 FQGTGA. CDR3 residues: CASSPDWMGTDTQYF. CDR3 nucleotides: TGTGCCAGCAGCCCTGACTGGATGGGCACAGATACGCAGTATTTT. The entire variable domain, with the rest obtained from reference TRBV7-3 and TRBJ2-3, is as follows: GAGVSQTPSNKVTEKGKYVELRCDPISGHTALYWYRQSLGQGPEFLIYFQGTGAADDSGLPNDRFFAVRPEGSVSTLKIQRTERGDSAVYLCASSPDWMGTDTQYFGPGTRLTVL.

J is TRBJ2-5 and V is TRBV6-6, with D tentatively TRBD1 (6 bases). Germline CDR1 reads MNHNY; CDR2 reads SVGAGI (reference sequence). V was trimmed by 2 bases and J by 5 bases, leaving 15 bases between them. The CDR3 length is 15 residues. CDR3 protein: CASSYATWGRETQYF. The CDR3 bases are TGTGCCAGCAGTTACGCCACATGGGGGCGGGAGACCCAGTACTTC.

The V call is TRBV4-1, the J call TRBJ1-3, with TRBD1 matching over 8 bases. V was pared by 4 bases and J by 4 bases, with 9 bases of the junction left unmatched. There are 16 residues in the CDR3. Germline values: CDR1 MGHRA, CDR2 YSYEKL. The CDR3 nucleotides read TGCGCCAGCAGCCCTTACGACGGGACAGGCGGAAACACCATATATTTT. Amino acids: CASSPYDGTGGNTIYF.